The sequence of this TCR beta chain was determined in a study of cytomegalovirus exposure and HLA in healthy donors listed by TCRdb under 2017. With regard to the full study: An earlier analysis of roughly 570 of the donors reported 276 Gb of sequence data and around 110 million unique TCR beta sequences obtained from about 170 million T cells. Approximately 300 gigabases of sequencing data and around 88 million unique TCR sequences made up an early release that covered approximately 620 HLA-typed donors. Of the roughly 400 genotyped donors, 65% to 90% fell in the genetic ancestry cluster associated with self-reported Caucasian donors. The study was designed to test whether signatures of past pathogen exposure could be identified by cataloging public T cell receptors. Using immunosequencing, the study profiled T cell repertoires from about 650 subjects and related those repertoires to cytomegalovirus serostatus. In addition to the first cohort of around 670 subjects, a separate validation cohort of 130 or so different subjects was used. To predict cytomegalovirus infection status, the study brought together high-throughput TCR immunosequencing, statistical association of individual TCRs with disease status, and machine learning. In a later analysis, previously published TCR beta repertoires from several hundred donors were re-analyzed and high-resolution HLA genotyping was added so that TCR occurrence patterns could be studied. The later analysis used no new phenotypic data to find candidate immune exposures, relying instead on TCR beta sequences and their occurrence across donors. To decide whether each TCR beta V gene segment behaved as functional or pseudogenic, an earlier analysis of approximately 590 of the donors relied on high-throughput TCR beta sequencing. Donor age, sex, ethnicity and CMV serostatus were compiled alongside the repertoire data. A later genetic analysis used genome-wide SNP genotypes for about 55% of the 666 donors, treating that subset as a discovery cohort. Every discovery cohort repertoire had been produced on one sequencing platform. Class I and class II HLA loci were covered by the typing at four-digit resolution. The number of typed donors differed by locus: roughly 620-640 for A, B, C, DRB1 and DQB1; approximately 520 for DQA1; 606 for DPA1; and 400 to 480 for DPB1. Because of strong linkage in the cohort, roughly five DR-DQ haplotypes were treated as single units for association and clustering. Among 398 genotyped donors of the cohort, an average of roughly 240,000 unique TCR beta nucleotide sequences were sequenced per donor, about a sixth of them non-productive. Broader findings and caveats from the paper: A few of the identified cytomegalovirus-associated TCR beta chains were confirmed in vitro to be specific for cytomegalovirus antigens. The authors suggested that the approach could potentially be generalized to other disease states and immunological phenotypes. For the cohort, immune exposure information was limited to CMV serostatus. An association between a missense DCLRE1C variant and V-gene and J-gene trimming of TCR beta chains was found in a later genetic analysis and replicated in an independent cohort. In the study, around 160 TCR beta chains were listed as associated with cytomegalovirus. When HLA alleles, especially DR and DQ, strongly co-occurred, attributing TCR associations to individual alleles was difficult. A further reported finding was that TCR beta sequences accurately predicted the HLA-A and HLA-B alleles for most subjects in the first cohort. Compared with the roughly 670-donor mean, donors in an Asian-associated ancestry cluster had fewer N-insertions in productive TCRs, according to a later genetic analysis. A group of highly shared sequence variants was considered likely to be a technical artifact of the sequencing pipeline. In a later analysis, the rate of TCR association differed among HLA loci, with DRB1 alleles having the most associated TCRs and HLA-C alleles having the fewest. At a false discovery rate of 0.05, a later analysis linked about 16,000 TCR beta sequences to specific HLA alleles. Linkage disequilibrium might explain the correlated functional status among segregating V segments, but an unknown experimental factor could not be excluded. Only TCR beta chains were sequenced in this cohort, and the absence of alpha or paired-chain data limited detectable features. In a later analysis, several top co-occurrence clusters were reported to appear linked to parvovirus B19, influenza, CMV and Epstein-Barr virus. Some IMGT-functional V segments, including TRBV6-2 and TRBV6-3, could not be told apart with the 87-base-pair reads, so those segments were excluded. Because HLA typing was missing for some donors at each locus, association tests included only the typed subset. In a later analysis, HLA-associated TCR beta chains were found to be more clonally expanded and to have lower generation probabilities than equally common non-associated chains. In both the original and validation cohorts, the classifier was reported to diagnose cytomegalovirus status with high specificity and sensitivity. The earlier analysis of approximately 590 of the donors excluded around 17 rarely observed V segments, including chromosome 9 orphons, because counts were too low. In an earlier analysis of a few hundred of the donors, most TCR beta V segments were observed in productive rearrangements about 87% or about 30% of the time, broadly matching IMGT annotations. Sequencing depth was assumed to be roughly uniform across donors in the presence/absence analyses, though that assumption may not hold. While some public TCRs were present in many individuals, most TCR sequences turned up only very rarely across donors. According to a later analysis, most CMV-associated TCR beta chains appeared to be HLA-restricted, and the HLA associations seemed to be driven largely by CMV exposure.

The CDR3 starts with the cysteine, ends with the phenylalanine, and has 16 residues. Solely the CDR3 DNA is kept, with 48 bases framed from the first base. Compared with germline, V lacks 5 bases and J lacks 5 bases; bases without a gene match: 11. Based on the germline V gene (reference sequence), the CDR1 and CDR2 sequences are MNHEY and SMNVEV. The method was the immunoSEQ multiplex PCR assay. A mixture of 60 forward primers for TCR Vbeta segments and 13 reverse primers for TCR Jbeta segments was used in the multiplex PCR. The CDR3 region of rearranged TCR beta genes was amplified from genomic DNA with a multiplex PCR assay. On the Illumina HiSeq System, the amplified TCR beta libraries were sequenced as 87-base-pair reads. The authors processed their data as follows. Across the roughly 640 repertoires, a later analysis counted some 80 million unique TCR beta chains, some 11 million of which were shared by at least two donors. A nearest-neighbor algorithm error-corrected the raw reads and collapsed the reads into unique sequences, merging closely related sequences to remove PCR and sequencing errors. V, D and J gene segments were assigned by aligning CDR3 sequences to IMGT reference sequences. For a sequence to be retained, a match of at least six nucleotides was required to both a V gene segment and a J gene segment. A rearrangement counted as productive if the CDR3 had no stop codons and remained in frame with V and J, and every other rearrangement counted as non-productive. CDR3 was defined by IMGT convention, running from the second conserved V-encoded cysteine to the conserved J-encoded phenylalanine. Sequences without an unambiguous match to a single V gene segment were excluded from the earlier analysis of over 500 of the donors. In an earlier analysis of more than 500 of the donors, a V segment was called functional when productive rearrangements were above 56.7%, and segregating when the standard deviation between donors exceeded 5%. A statistical classification framework was developed to diagnose cytomegalovirus status using the catalog of TCR beta chain sequences. In a later analysis, V and J genes were assigned by comparing TCR nucleotide sequences against IMGT/GENE-DB human TR gene sequences. In a later analysis, CDR3 sequences and most-parsimonious VDJ recombination scenarios were assigned using the TCRdist pipeline. In a later analysis, each TCR beta chain was defined by its CDR3 amino acid sequence together with its V-gene family, and reads lacking a unique V-gene family were excluded. To address suspected cross-contamination and a sequencing artifact, a later analysis removed around 600 highly shared, low-generation-probability nucleotide sequences. For each public chain, a later analysis derived a clonal expansion index from normalized ranks of inferred template counts within each repertoire. A later analysis computed generation probabilities with a VDJ recombination model fitted to out-of-frame rearrangements, and checked the results against IGoR. In a later analysis, TCR-TCR, TCR-HLA and TCR-CMV co-occurrence was scored with hypergeometric tests, and a repertoire-size bias correction was applied to TCR pairs. In a later analysis, false discovery rates were estimated by permuting HLA or CMV assignments 20 times. A later analysis grouped co-occurring TCRs with DBSCAN, adding TCRdist sequence similarity when clustering within HLA-allele-positive subsets. Repertoires with fewer than 30,000 or more than 120,000 public chains, plus five repertoires with anomalous nucleotide sharing, were excluded from co-occurrence clustering. Entries here come from immuneACCESS through TCRdb and include only in-frame sequences with V and J called. Some clones fail to appear in such tables; in the studies checked, an unresolved V gene covers under half of the shortfall, and the cause of the remainder is unknown. Clone size and the V and J calls come from that table; the DNA yielded D and trimming. The sample has about 140,000 clones on record, less than 85% of them singletons. Of the sample, 1.8% falls within the top ten clones.

Turning to this clone: The target of this receptor is not known. One base away there is no much larger clone; base qualities are not given.

The cohort comprised some 680 healthy bone marrow donors. At the time of sampling, all cohort members were nominally healthy, though unrecorded immune exposures were likely present. The donor was CMV seronegative and was included in the group of several hundred seronegative cohort members. Every donor gave a peripheral blood sample, and the peripheral blood mononuclear cells from that sample were used for TCR beta sequencing. Genomic DNA extraction from the blood cell samples was performed with the Qiagen DNeasy Blood Extraction Kit. The chain joins TRBV27 to TRBJ2-1, with TRBD1 matching 8 junction bases. Sequencing used PBMCs. The receptor's source is a man aged 40-55 years in good health and CMV-seronegative. The CDR3 reads CASSPLAGGAHNEQFF. Read as DNA, the sequence is TGTGCCAGCAGTCCCTTGGCAGGGGGCGCGCACAATGAGCAGTTCTTC.